This T cell receptor beta chain was profiled in a study of blood T cell repertoires in COVID-19. Study details: Donors in the United States, Italy and Spain gave samples during acute or convalescent COVID-19. Nucleic acid was either cDNA or gDNA, and it came from T cells, B-cell-depleted T cells, or PBMCs.

Germline V gene data show CDR1 as SGHVS and CDR2 as FNYEAQ. The CDR3 totals 13 residues. The ends were cut back, 6 bases at V and 2 bases at J, with 11 bases in the middle. This clone showed up just once. Per the original data handling: Reference gene primer amplification yielded estimated nucleated cell counts. Only in-frame clones appear in the TCRdb table, and some are missing; sequencing was by immunoSEQ multiplex PCR. That table gives V, J and clone size, and the DNA gave D and trimming. Of 270,000 or so clones in the sample, approximately 84% were seen once. This receptor was taken from a human donor with COVID-19, enrolled during active disease. The donor label of this sample is uncertain. Source material: peripheral blood. The J gene is TRBJ2-7, the V gene TRBV7-6, with a tentative D call TRBD1 (6 bases). CDR3 nucleotides: TGTGCCAGCAGTCAGGACAGACCCTACGAGCAGTACTTC. As protein: CASSQDRPYEQYF.